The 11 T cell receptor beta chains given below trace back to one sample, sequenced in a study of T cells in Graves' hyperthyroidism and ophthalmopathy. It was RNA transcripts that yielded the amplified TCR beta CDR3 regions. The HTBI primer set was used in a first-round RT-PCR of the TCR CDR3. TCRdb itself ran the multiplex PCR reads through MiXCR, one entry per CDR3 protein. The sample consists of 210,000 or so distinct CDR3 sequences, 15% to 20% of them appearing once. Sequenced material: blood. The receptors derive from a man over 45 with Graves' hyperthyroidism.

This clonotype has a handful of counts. The CDR3 region is CAISAGAGREKLFF. In DNA form, the CDR3 reads TGTGCCATCAGTGCTGGGGCCGGCCGAGAAAAACTGTTTTTT. The V and J genes are TRBV10-3 and TRBJ1-4; tentatively, D is TRBD1 (5 bases). Germline assignment: CDR1 ENHRY and CDR2 SYGVKD. Deletions cut 4 bases from V and 8 bases from J, with 14 bases between. The CDR3 spans 14 residues.

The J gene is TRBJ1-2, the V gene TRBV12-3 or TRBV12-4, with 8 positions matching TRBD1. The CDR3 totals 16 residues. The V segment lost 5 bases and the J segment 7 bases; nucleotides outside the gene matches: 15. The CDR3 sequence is CASSNRLDRVDSGYTF. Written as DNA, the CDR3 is TGTGCCAGCAGTAACCGACTGGACAGGGTCGACTCTGGCTACACCTTC.

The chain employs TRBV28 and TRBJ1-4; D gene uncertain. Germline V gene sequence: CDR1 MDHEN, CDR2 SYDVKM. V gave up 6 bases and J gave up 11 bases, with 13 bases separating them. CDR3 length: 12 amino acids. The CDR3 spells CASSFSLVKLFF. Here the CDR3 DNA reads TGTGCCAGCAGCTTCTCGCTGGTTAAACTGTTTTTT.

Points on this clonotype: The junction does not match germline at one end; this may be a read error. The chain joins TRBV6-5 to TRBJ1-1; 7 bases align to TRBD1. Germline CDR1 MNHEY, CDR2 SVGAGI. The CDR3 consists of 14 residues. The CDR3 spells CASNYYTGDTEAFF. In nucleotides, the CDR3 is TGTGCCAGCAATTACTATACAGGGGATACTGAAGCTTTCTTT.

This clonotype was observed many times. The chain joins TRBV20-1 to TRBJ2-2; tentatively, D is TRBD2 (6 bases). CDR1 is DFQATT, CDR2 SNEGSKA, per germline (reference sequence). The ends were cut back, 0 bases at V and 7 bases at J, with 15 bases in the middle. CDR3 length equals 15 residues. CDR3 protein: CSARDLEGWDGELFF. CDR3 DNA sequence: TGCAGTGCTAGAGATCTGGAGGGTTGGGACGGGGAGCTGTTTTTT.

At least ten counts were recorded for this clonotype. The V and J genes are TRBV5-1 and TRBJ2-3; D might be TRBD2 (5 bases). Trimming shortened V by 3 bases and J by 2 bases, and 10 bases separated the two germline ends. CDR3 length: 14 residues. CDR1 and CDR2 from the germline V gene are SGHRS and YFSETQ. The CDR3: CASSSGLFTDTQYF. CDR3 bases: TGCGCCAGCAGCTCCGGACTTTTCACAGATACGCAGTATTTT.

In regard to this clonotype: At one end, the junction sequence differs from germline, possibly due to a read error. The CDR3 sequence: CASSTRPGPDTQHF. CDR3 coding DNA: TGTGCTAGCAGCACCCGTCCGGGCCCAGATACGCAGCATTTT. This chain links TRBV7-7 with TRBJ2-3, with D hard to call. With the DNA end fitting TRBJ1-5 better, the J assignment may be wrong. From germline, CDR1 is SSHAT and CDR2 FNYEAQ (reference sequence). The CDR3 has 14 residues.

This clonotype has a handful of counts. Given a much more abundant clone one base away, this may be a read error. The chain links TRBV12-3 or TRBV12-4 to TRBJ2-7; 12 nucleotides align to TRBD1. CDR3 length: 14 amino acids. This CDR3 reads CTSSWDRGLNEQYF. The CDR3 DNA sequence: TGTACCAGCAGTTGGGACAGGGGGCTAAACGAGCAGTACTTC.

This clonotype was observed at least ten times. The CDR3 DNA reads TGTGCCAGCAGCTTAGGGGACTATCAAGAGACCCAGTACTTC. It is translated as CASSLGDYQETQYF. The chain combines TRBV7-9 with TRBJ2-5; TRBD2 matches at 7 bases. The length of the CDR3 is 14 residues. V was clipped by 1 base and J by 2 bases; unmatched bases: 1. Germline CDR1 and CDR2: SEHNR and FQNEAQ (reference sequence).

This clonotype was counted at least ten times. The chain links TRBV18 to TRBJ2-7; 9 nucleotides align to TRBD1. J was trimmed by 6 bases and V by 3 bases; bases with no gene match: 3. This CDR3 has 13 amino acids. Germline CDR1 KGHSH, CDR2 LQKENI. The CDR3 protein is CASSPGQGVEQYF. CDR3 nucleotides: TGTGCCAGCTCACCGGGACAGGGAGTCGAGCAGTACTTC.

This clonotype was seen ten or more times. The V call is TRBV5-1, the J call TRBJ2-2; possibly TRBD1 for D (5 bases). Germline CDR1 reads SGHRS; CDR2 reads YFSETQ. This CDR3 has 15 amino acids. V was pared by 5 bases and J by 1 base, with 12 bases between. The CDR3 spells CASRPVGLNTGELFF. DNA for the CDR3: TGCGCCAGCAGACCCGTGGGGCTGAACACCGGGGAGCTGTTTTTT.